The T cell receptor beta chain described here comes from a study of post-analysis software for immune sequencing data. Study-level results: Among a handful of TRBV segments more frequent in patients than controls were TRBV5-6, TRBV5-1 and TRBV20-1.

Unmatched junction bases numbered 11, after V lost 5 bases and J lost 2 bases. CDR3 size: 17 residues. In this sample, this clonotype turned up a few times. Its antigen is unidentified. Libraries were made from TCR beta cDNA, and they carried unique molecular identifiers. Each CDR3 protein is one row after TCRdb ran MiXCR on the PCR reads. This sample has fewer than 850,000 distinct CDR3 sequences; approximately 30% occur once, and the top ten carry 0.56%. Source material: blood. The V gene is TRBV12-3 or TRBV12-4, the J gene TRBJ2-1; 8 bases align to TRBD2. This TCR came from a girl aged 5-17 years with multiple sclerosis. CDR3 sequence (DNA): TGTGCCAGCAGTCTTGAACTAGCGGAAGCAACCTACAATGAGCAGTTCTTC. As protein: CASSLELAEATYNEQFF.